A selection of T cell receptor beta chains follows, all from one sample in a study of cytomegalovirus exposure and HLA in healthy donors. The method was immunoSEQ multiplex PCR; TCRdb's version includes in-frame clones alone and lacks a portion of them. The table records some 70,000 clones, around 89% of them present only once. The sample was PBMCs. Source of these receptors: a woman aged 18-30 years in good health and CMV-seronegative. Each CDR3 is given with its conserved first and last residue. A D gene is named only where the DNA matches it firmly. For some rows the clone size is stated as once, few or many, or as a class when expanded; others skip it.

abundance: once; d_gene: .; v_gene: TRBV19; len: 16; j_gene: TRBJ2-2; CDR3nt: TGTGCCAGTAGTTTGGTAGTAGCGACCAACACCGGGGAGCTGTTTTTT; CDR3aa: CASSLVVATNTGELFF
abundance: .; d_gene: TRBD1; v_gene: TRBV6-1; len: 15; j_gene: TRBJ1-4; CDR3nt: TGTGCCAGCAGTGATCTAGACAGGGCTAAGGAAAAACTGTTTTTT; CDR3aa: CASSDLDRAKEKLFF
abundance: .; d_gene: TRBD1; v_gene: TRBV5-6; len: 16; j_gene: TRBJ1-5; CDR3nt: TGTGCCAGCAGCTTTGGGACAGGAAGTAGCAATCAGCCCCAGCATTTT; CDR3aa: CASSFGTGSSNQPQHF
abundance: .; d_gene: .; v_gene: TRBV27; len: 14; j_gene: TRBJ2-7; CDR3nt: TGTGCCAGCAGTCCCCAGTCGGGCTCCTACGAGCAGTACTTC; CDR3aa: CASSPQSGSYEQYF
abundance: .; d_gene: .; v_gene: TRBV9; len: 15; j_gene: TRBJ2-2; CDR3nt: TGTGCCAGCAGCGAACAGGGTACGAACACCGGGGAGCTGTTTTTT; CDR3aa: CASSEQGTNTGELFF
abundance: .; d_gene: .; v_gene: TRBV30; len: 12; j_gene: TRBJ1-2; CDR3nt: TGTGCCTGGAGTCTAAGATCCTATGGCTACACCTTC; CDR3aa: CAWSLRSYGYTF
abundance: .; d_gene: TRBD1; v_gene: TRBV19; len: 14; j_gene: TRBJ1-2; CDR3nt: TGTGCCAGTAGTATAGAGGACAGGGGATCGCGCTACACCTTC; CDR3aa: CASSIEDRGSRYTF
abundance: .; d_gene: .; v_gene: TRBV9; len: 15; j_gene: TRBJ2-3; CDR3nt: TGTGCCAGCAGCGTGGAACAGGGCCGCACAGATACGCAGTATTTT; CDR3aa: CASSVEQGRTDTQYF
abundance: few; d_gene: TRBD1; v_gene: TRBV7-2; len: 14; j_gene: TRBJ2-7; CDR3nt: TGTGCCAGCAGCCCCGGGACAGGGCACTACGAGCAGTACTTC; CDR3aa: CASSPGTGHYEQYF
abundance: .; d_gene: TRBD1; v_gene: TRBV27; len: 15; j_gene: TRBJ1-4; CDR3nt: TGTGCCAGCAGTCTGACCGGGACAGGGAGGGAAAAACTGTTTTTT; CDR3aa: CASSLTGTGREKLFF
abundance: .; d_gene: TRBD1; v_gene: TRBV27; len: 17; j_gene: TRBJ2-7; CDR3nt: TGTGCCAGCAGCCGAAGAAACGACAGGGGCCCTTTAGACGAGCAGTACTTC; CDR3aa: CASSRRNDRGPLDEQYF
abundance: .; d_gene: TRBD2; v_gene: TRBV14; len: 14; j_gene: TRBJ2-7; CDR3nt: TGTGCCAGCAGCCAACTAGCGGGAGAGGACGAGCAGTACTTC; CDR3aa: CASSQLAGEDEQYF
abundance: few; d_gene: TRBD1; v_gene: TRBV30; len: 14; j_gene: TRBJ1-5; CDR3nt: TGTGCCTGGAGTGCTGGGACAGCTAATCAGCCCCAGCATTTT; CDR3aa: CAWSAGTANQPQHF
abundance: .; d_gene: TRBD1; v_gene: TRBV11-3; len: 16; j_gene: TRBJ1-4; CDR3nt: TGTGCCAGCAGCCCCAGGACAGGGGGCTCTAATGAAAAACTGTTTTTT; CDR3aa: CASSPRTGGSNEKLFF
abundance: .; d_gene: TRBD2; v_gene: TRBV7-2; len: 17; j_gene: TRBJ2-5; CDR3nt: TGTGCCAGCAGCTTATTCACTAGCGGGAGAAACCAAGAGACCCAGTACTTC; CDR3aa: CASSLFTSGRNQETQYF
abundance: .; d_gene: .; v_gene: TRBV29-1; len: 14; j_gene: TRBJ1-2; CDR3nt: TGCAGCGTTTCCAGGGCCGGACCCGGCTATGGCTACACCTTC; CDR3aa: CSVSRAGPGYGYTF
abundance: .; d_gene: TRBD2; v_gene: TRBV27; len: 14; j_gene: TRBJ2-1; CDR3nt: TGTGCCAGCCCGGGACTAGCGGGACCGCATGAGCAGTTCTTC; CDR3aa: CASPGLAGPHEQFF
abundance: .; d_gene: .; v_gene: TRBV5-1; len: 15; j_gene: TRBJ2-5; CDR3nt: TGCGCCAGCAGCTTGGCGTCGGGGGAAGGGGTGCCCCAGTACTTC; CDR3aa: CASSLASGEGVPQYF
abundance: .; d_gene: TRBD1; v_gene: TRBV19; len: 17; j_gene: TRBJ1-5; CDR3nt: TGTGCCAGTAGTAGGGGACAGGGGGCTGGTAACAATCAGCCCCAGCATTTT; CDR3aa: CASSRGQGAGNNQPQHF
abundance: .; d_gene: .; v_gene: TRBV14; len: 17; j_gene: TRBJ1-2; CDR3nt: TGTGCCAGCAGCCGCGACATGGGAGGGGGGACGAGCTATGGCTACACCTTC; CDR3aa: CASSRDMGGGTSYGYTF
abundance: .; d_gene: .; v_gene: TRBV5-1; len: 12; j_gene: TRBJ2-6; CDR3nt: TGCGCCAGCAGCTTGGAGCCCAACGTCCTGACTTTC; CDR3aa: CASSLEPNVLTF
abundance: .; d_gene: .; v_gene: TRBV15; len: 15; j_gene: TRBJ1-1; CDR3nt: TGTGCCACCAGCAGAGTCGGGACACCCGGCACTGAAGCTTTCTTT; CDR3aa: CATSRVGTPGTEAFF
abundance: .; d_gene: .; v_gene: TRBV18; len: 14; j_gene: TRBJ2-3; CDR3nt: TGTGCCAGCTCACGGCTTCAGGGGGGAGATACGCAGTATTTT; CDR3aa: CASSRLQGGDTQYF
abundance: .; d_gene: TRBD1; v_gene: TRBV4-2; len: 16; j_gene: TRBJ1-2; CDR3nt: TGTGCCAGCAGCCAAGAACGAGGGACAGCCTACTATGGCTACACCTTC; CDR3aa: CASSQERGTAYYGYTF
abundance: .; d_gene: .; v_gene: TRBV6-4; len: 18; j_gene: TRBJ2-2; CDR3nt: TGTGCCAGCAGTGACTCGATACTCGCCGACAGTAACACCGGGGAGCTGTTTTTT; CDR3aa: CASSDSILADSNTGELFF
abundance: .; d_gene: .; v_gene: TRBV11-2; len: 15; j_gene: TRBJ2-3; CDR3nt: TGTGCCAGCAGCTTAGGGCAGAGGGGGACAGATACGCAGTATTTT; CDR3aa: CASSLGQRGTDTQYF
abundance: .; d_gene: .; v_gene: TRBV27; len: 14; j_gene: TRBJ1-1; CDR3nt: TGTGCCAGCGTTAAAGTTGGGACTATCCCTGAAGCTTTCTTT; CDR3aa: CASVKVGTIPEAFF
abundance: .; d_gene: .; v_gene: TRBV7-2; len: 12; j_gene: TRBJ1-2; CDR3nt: TGTGCCAGCAGCTTTGAACGGTCGGGCTACACCTTC; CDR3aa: CASSFERSGYTF